A single sample is the source of the 15 T cell receptor beta chains below, sequenced in a study of Graves' ophthalmopathy and Graves' hyperthyroidism. Transcripts of RNA were the source for amplifying TCR beta CDR3 regions. First-round RT-PCR employed HTBI primers, with a second-round multiplex PCR after it. Each CDR3 protein gets one entry after TCRdb re-called the multiplex PCR reads with MiXCR. This table has about 380,000 distinct CDR3 sequences, about 16% appearing once. The sequencing sample was made of peripheral blood. The receptor source for this set is a woman aged 18-29 years with stable Graves' hyperthyroidism.

This clonotype showed up just a few times. The chain employs TRBV24-1 and TRBJ2-7; D call uncertain. V was shortened by 4 bases and J by 0 bases, with 12 bases between the two germline ends. This CDR3 comprises 15 residues. CDR1 KGHDR and CDR2 SFDVKD come from the germline V gene. The CDR3 region has the DNA TGTGCCACCAGTGACTCGACACTGAGCTCCTACGAGCAGTACTTC. Its translation is CATSDSTLSSYEQYF.

This clonotype was seen repeatedly, ten times or more. The V gene is TRBV18, the J gene TRBJ2-7, with 14 bases aligning to TRBD2. The CDR3 is 16 amino acids. V dropped 4 bases and J dropped 4; count of bases not matched to a gene: 6. Per the germline V gene, CDR1 is KGHSH and CDR2 is LQKENI. The CDR3 bases are TGTGCCAGCTCACAAACCGGGACTAGCGGGGGTTACGAGCAGTACTTC. It yields the protein CASSQTGTSGGYEQYF. Combining the CDR3 with reference TRBV18 and TRBJ2-7 gives the whole variable domain NAGVMQNPRHLVRRRGQEARLRCSPMKGHSHVYWYRQLPEEGLKFMVYLQKENIIDESGMPKERFSAEFPKEGPSILRIQQVVRGDSAAYFCASSQTGTSGGYEQYFGPGTRLTVT.

The chain employs TRBV7-2 and TRBJ2-5, with a possible D match to TRBD2 (6 bases). The length of the CDR3 is 22 residues. Germline V gene data show CDR1 as SGHTA and CDR2 as FQGNSA. The V end was cut by 5 bases, the J end by 3 bases, with 37 bases between. The CDR3 bases are TGTGCCAGCAGCGCGGTTCAGGGTTGGGGCGGCGGGGCCCATGTCGGGGAAGAGACCCAGTACTTC. Its translation is CASSAVQGWGGGAHVGEETQYF. The full variable domain, in which reference TRBV7-2 and TRBJ2-5 provide the parts outside the CDR3, is GAGVSQSPSNKVTEKGKDVELRCDPISGHTALYWYRQSLGQGLEFLIYFQGNSAPDKSGLPSDRFSAERTGGSVSTLTIQRTQQEDSAVYLCASSAVQGWGGGAHVGEETQYFGPGTRLLVL.

This clonotype was counted at least ten times. This chain links TRBV20-1 with TRBJ2-7; 10 bases map to TRBD1. Trimming took 6 bases from V and 4 from J; bases not matched to a gene: 9. CDR3 length equals 14 residues. Germline V CDR1 and CDR2: DFQATT, SNEGSKA (reference sequence). The CDR3 nucleotides read TGCAGTGCCCCATTCGGGACAGGGGTTTACGAGCAGTACTTC. Translation gives CSAPFGTGVYEQYF.

This clonotype was observed many times. The chain employs TRBV7-2 and TRBJ2-7, with TRBD1 matching 7 bases. V shed 5 bases, J shed 5 bases, and the junction held 6 bases outside the gene matches. The CDR3 totals 13 residues. Germline values: CDR1 SGHTA, CDR2 FQGNSA. The CDR3 nucleotides are TGTGCCAGCAGCGATTCACAGGGGAACGAGCAGTACTTC. Protein product: CASSDSQGNEQYF.

This CDR3 is CASSRTGLNQPQHF. The CDR3 DNA sequence: TGCGCCAGCAGTCGGACAGGTCTTAATCAGCCCCAGCATTTT. V usage is TRBV4-1 and J usage is TRBJ1-5; 7 bases agree with TRBD1. The CDR3 length is 14 residues. Germline lookup yields CDR1 MGHRA and CDR2 YSYEKL. The trim removed 6 bases at V and 4 bases at J, leaving 6 bases unmatched.

This clonotype was seen ten or more times. This rearrangement joins TRBV20-1 to TRBJ1-2; 8 bases match TRBD1. Germline assignment: CDR1 DFQATT and CDR2 SNEGSKA (reference sequence). V shed 6 bases and J 8 bases; nucleotides not matched to a gene: 17. The length of the CDR3 is 15 residues. The CDR3 spells CSAMTPGGAPHGYTF. In DNA form, the CDR3 reads TGCAGTGCGATGACCCCAGGGGGCGCGCCCCACGGCTACACCTTC.

At least ten counts were recorded for this clonotype. CDR3 bases: TGTGCCAGCAGTTTATCCAGACAGGGAGTAGAGACCCAGTACTTC. Its protein product is CASSLSRQGVETQYF. This chain links TRBV27 with TRBJ2-5; 7 nucleotides agree with TRBD1. CDR1 is MNHEY and CDR2 is SMNVEV in the germline V gene (reference sequence). This CDR3 is built from 15 residues. J lost 4 bases, V lost 0 bases, and 5 bases had no gene match.

In this sample, this clonotype turned up many times. The gene calls are TRBV11-1 and TRBJ2-5; D not resolved. V was trimmed by 5 bases and J by 4 bases, leaving 14 bases between them. Per the germline V gene, CDR1 is SGHAT and CDR2 is FQDESV (reference sequence). CDR3 size: 14 residues. The CDR3 sequence: CASSREVFRETQYF. CDR3 bases: TGTGCCAGCAGCCGCGAGGTATTCCGAGAGACCCAGTACTTC.

This clonotype showed up many times. The rearrangement joins TRBV24-1 to TRBJ2-2, with 10 bases that match TRBD1. CDR1 and CDR2 from the germline V gene are KGHDR and SFDVKD. V dropped 4 bases and J dropped 5; count of bases not matched to a gene: 6. This CDR3 is 16 amino acids long. The DNA for the CDR3 is TGTGCCACCAGTGACGTTGGGACAGGGGAGACCGGGGAGCTGTTTTTT. Translating it yields CATSDVGTGETGELFF.

The chain joins TRBV11-2 to TRBJ2-7; D perhaps matches TRBD2 (6 bases). Germline assignment: CDR1 SGHAT and CDR2 FQNNGV. The CDR3 spans 15 residues. V shed 4 bases and J shed 2 bases, with 15 bases lying between them. CDR3 coding DNA: TGTGCCAGCAGCTCACCGGGACTGCCCCCCTACGAGCAGTACTTC. Translating it yields CASSSPGLPPYEQYF. The entire variable domain, with the rest obtained from reference TRBV11-2 and TRBJ2-7, is as follows: EAGVAQSPRYKIIEKRQSVAFWCNPISGHATLYWYQQILGQGPKLLIQFQNNGVVDDSQLPKDRFSAERLKGVDSTLKIQPAKLEDSAVYLCASSSPGLPPYEQYFGPGTRLTVT.

This clonotype appeared many times. The chain uses TRBV7-3 and TRBJ1-2; D unresolved. V lost 1 base and J lost 3, with 18 bases in between. The germline CDR1 and CDR2 sequences are SGHTA and FQGTGA. The CDR3 is made up of 17 amino acids. The CDR3 here is CASSLRPHRALDYGYTF. As DNA, the CDR3 is TGTGCCAGCAGCTTAAGGCCTCACCGGGCCTTAGACTATGGCTACACCTTC.

Many counts were recorded for this clonotype. J is TRBJ1-2 and V is TRBV6-5; D is perhaps TRBD1 (6 bases). V lost 8 bases, J lost 0 bases, and 10 bases lay in between. The germline gives CDR1 MNHEY, CDR2 SVGAGI. CDR3 length: 13 amino acids. The CDR3: CASPQGPNYGYTF. The CDR3 nucleotides read TGTGCCAGCCCACAGGGCCCTAACTATGGCTACACCTTC.

This clonotype was seen a handful of times. The rearrangement joins TRBV20-1 to TRBJ2-7; 7 bases line up with TRBD1. The CDR3 extends over 13 amino acids. CDR1 is DFQATT and CDR2 is SNEGSKA in the germline V gene (reference sequence). J was trimmed by 4 bases and V by 6 bases; bases with no gene match: 9. CDR3 protein: CSALEGTAYEQYF. For the CDR3, the DNA is TGCAGTGCCCTAGAGGGGACAGCTTACGAGCAGTACTTC.

This clonotype has only a few counts. The chain uses TRBV6-1 and TRBJ2-2, with D maybe TRBD2 (6 bases). The V gene's germline CDR1 is MNHNS and CDR2 SASEGT. This CDR3 is 15 amino acids long. Trimming left V 1 base short and J 2 bases short, with 8 bases between. CDR3 in amino acids: CASSEGAGNTGELFF. In DNA form, the CDR3 reads TGTGCCAGCAGTGAAGGAGCGGGCAACACCGGGGAGCTGTTTTTT.